A single sample gave rise to the 27 T cell receptor beta chains below, sequenced in a study of graft-versus-host responses after intestinal transplantation. TCRdb keeps only in-frame clones here, not all; method: immunoSEQ multiplex PCR. The sample contains around 100,000 clones, approximately 93% of which appear only once. Their antigen targets remain unknown. The input for sequencing was unstimulated CD8+ T cells sorted from spleen or lymph node cells, taken before transplant. The receptors originated from a human donor who was the organ donor for an intestinal transplant.

The chain is built from TRBV4-1 and TRBJ2-7, with 10 bases that match TRBD1. The germline V gene encodes CDR1 MGHRA and CDR2 YSYEKL. The CDR3 runs 16 residues. V trimming: 4 bases; J trimming: 1 base; junction bases outside the gene matches: 7. The CDR3 loop is CASSLWEGQGSYEQYF. The CDR3 coding sequence is TGCGCCAGCAGCCTCTGGGAGGGACAGGGGTCCTACGAGCAGTACTTC.

A few counts support this clone. The rearrangement joins TRBV11-2 to TRBJ2-2; TRBD1 aligns across 9 bases. The CDR3 sequence is 15 residues long. V lost 3 bases and J lost 6; bases outside the gene matches: 5. The germline V gene encodes CDR1 SGHAT and CDR2 FQNNGV. The CDR3 is CASSFTGGAAGELFF. In DNA form, the CDR3 reads TGTGCCAGCAGCTTCACAGGGGGCGCGGCCGGGGAGCTGTTTTTT.

This chain connects TRBV28 to TRBJ1-3; possibly TRBD1 for D (5 bases). The V end was cut by 5 bases, the J end by 3 bases, with 17 bases between. CDR1 is MDHEN and CDR2 is SYDVKM in the germline V gene. This CDR3 region has 16 residues. The CDR3 DNA follows: TGTGCCAGCAGTCCCTCCCAGGGAGGGTTTGGAAACACCATATATTTT. This gives the protein CASSPSQGGFGNTIYF.

This chain joins TRBV19 and TRBJ2-7; 8 nucleotides align to TRBD1. The ends lost 4 bases at V and 2 bases at J; junction bases unmatched: 4. This CDR3 spans 14 amino acids. Looked up from germline, CDR1 is LNHDA and CDR2 is SQIVND (reference sequence). The CDR3 DNA reads TGTGCCAGTAGTACGTGGGACAGGCCCTACGAGCAGTACTTC. It yields the protein CASSTWDRPYEQYF.

This chain connects TRBV10-1 to TRBJ2-7, with TRBD2 as a possible D gene (5 bases). Germline CDR1 WNHNN, CDR2 SYGVQD (reference sequence). Trimming shortened V by 4 bases and J by 2 bases, and 9 bases separated the two germline ends. This CDR3 has 13 residues. The chain's CDR3 is CASSGGETYEQYF. The CDR3 DNA reads as TGCGCCAGCAGTGGGGGAGAGACCTACGAGCAGTACTTC.

The rearrangement links TRBV27 to TRBJ2-7, with 9 bases lining up with TRBD1. The CDR3 totals 13 residues. The J segment lost 3 bases and the V segment lost 6 bases, leaving 3 bases of the junction unmatched. CDR1 is MNHEY, CDR2 SMNVEV, per germline (reference sequence). This CDR3 is CASSSTGGYEQYF. CDR3 nucleotide sequence: TGTGCCAGCAGCTCGACAGGGGGCTACGAGCAGTACTTC.

The chain employs TRBV30 and TRBJ2-3; D ambiguous. From germline, CDR1 is GTSNPN and CDR2 SVGIG (reference sequence). The CDR3 is 13 residues long. V dropped 3 bases and J dropped 2 bases, with 9 bases sitting between them. CDR3 region: CAWSWESTDTQYF. CDR3 DNA: TGTGCCTGGAGCTGGGAATCCACAGATACGCAGTATTTT. Full variable domain (remainder filled in from reference TRBV30 and TRBJ2-3): SQTIHQWPATLVQPVGSPLSLECTVEGTSNPNLYWYRQAAGRGLQLLFYSVGIGQISSEVPQNLSASRPQDRQFILSSKKLLLSDSGFYLCAWSWESTDTQYFGPGTRLTVL.

This chain uses TRBV11-2 with TRBJ2-3; either TRBD1 or TRBD2 may supply D (5 bases each). Trimming removed 1 base at V and 0 bases at J, with 8 bases between. The germline CDR1 and CDR2 sequences are SGHAT and FQNNGV. The CDR3 covers 15 residues. The CDR3 sequence is CASSLGGGSTDTQYF. The CDR3 coding sequence is TGTGCCAGCAGCTTAGGGGGCGGGAGCACAGATACGCAGTATTTT.

The chain employs TRBV4-1 and TRBJ2-2; TRBD1 aligns across 9 bases. CDR1 is MGHRA, CDR2 YSYEKL, per germline. After removal of 0 bases from V and 5 bases from J, the junction contained 13 bases not matched to a gene. CDR3 length: 19 amino acids. The CDR3 coding sequence is TGCGCCAGCAGCCAAGATCAGGGGGGACAGGGTTCAGGGACCGGGGAGCTGTTTTTT. It encodes CASSQDQGGQGSGTGELFF.

The CDR3 DNA reads as TGTGCCAGCAGCCAACTTTTGACTAGCGGGAGGGTGGAGCAGTACTTC. Translated: CASSQLLTSGRVEQYF. V gene TRBV4-2 combines with J gene TRBJ2-7, with 14 bases matching TRBD2. This CDR3 is 16 amino acids long. The V gene's germline CDR1 is LGHNA and CDR2 YNFKEQ. The V segment lost 2 bases and the J segment 7 bases; nucleotides outside the gene matches: 7.

The genes are TRBV7-9 and TRBJ2-1, with 10 bases aligning to TRBD2. The CDR3 has 15 amino acids. CDR1 is SEHNR, CDR2 FQNEAQ, per germline (reference sequence). J lost 7 bases, V lost 3 bases, and 6 bases had no gene match. The CDR3 DNA follows: TGTGCCAGCAGCTTCTTAGCGGGAGGTTCGAATGAGCAGTTCTTC. This codes for CASSFLAGGSNEQFF.

The chain recombines TRBV6-5 with TRBJ1-5, with TRBD1 identical over 8 bases. Germline V gives CDR1 MNHEY, CDR2 SVGAGI. The V gene end was trimmed by 5 bases and the J gene end by 4 bases; junction bases not matched to a gene: 4. The CDR3 loop spans 14 amino acids. The CDR3 region is CASSAGQANQPQHF. CDR3 nucleotide sequence: TGTGCCAGCAGTGCGGGACAGGCTAATCAGCCCCAGCATTTT.

The chain has TRBV30 and TRBJ2-2, with a possible D match to TRBD1 (5 bases). V dropped 2 bases and J dropped 4 bases, with 11 bases sitting between them. Germline CDR1 and CDR2: GTSNPN and SVGIG (reference sequence). The CDR3 contains 14 residues. CDR3 bases: TGTGCCTGGAGTTATATGACAGCCACCGGGGAGCTGTTTTTT. Encoded protein: CAWSYMTATGELFF.

The chain carries TRBV30 and TRBJ1-1, with D hard to call. The germline V gene has CDR1 GTSNPN and CDR2 SVGIG (reference sequence). The V and J ends lost 3 bases and 6 bases respectively, with 17 bases between them. CDR3 length: 14 amino acids. The CDR3 sequence is CAWSLTQVPSEAFF. CDR3 coding DNA: TGTGCCTGGAGCTTAACTCAGGTCCCCTCTGAAGCTTTCTTT.

This chain uses TRBV6-5 with TRBJ2-4; D may be TRBD1 (6 bases). V was trimmed by 10 bases and J by 6 bases, leaving 19 bases between them. CDR3 length: 14 amino acids. Germline V CDR1 and CDR2: MNHEY, SVGAGI. CDR3 in amino acids: CATRAHQGRNIQYF. The CDR3 nucleotides read TGTGCCACCAGGGCCCATCAGGGGAGAAACATTCAGTACTTC.

V usage is TRBV28 and J usage is TRBJ1-5; 7 bases are a match to TRBD1. Germline V lookup: CDR1 MDHEN, CDR2 SYDVKM. J was trimmed by 7 bases and V by 4 bases; bases with no gene match: 10. The CDR3 extends over 15 amino acids. The CDR3 DNA reads as TGTGCCAGCAGTTCATTTACAGGGGCCGGGCAGCCCCAGCATTTT. Its protein is CASSSFTGAGQPQHF. Complete variable domain (other parts from reference TRBV28 and TRBJ1-5): DVKVTQSSRYLVKRTGEKVFLECVQDMDHENMFWYRQDPGLGLRLIYFSYDVKMKEKGDIPEGYSVSREKKERFSLILESASTNQTSMYLCASSSFTGAGQPQHFGDGTRLSIL.

Turning to this clone: The same CDR3 can be traced to other DNA sequences in this sample. The chain carries TRBV7-9 and TRBJ1-1, with unresolved D. The CDR3 length is 14 residues. V lost 1 base and J lost 1, with 7 bases in between. Germline V gene sequence: CDR1 SEHNR, CDR2 FQNEAQ (reference sequence). The CDR3 bases are TGTGCCAGCAGCTTAGGGACGGGGAACACTGAAGCTTTCTTT. Residues: CASSLGTGNTEAFF.

This clone was counted between two and nine times. The CDR3 spells CATQSEGRPYEQYF. DNA for the CDR3: TGTGCCACCCAGAGCGAGGGGAGACCCTACGAGCAGTACTTC. The chain is built from TRBV28 and TRBJ2-7, with D possibly being TRBD1 or TRBD2 (5 bases each). Trimming stripped 10 bases from V and 2 bases from J, with 18 bases between. In germline, CDR1 is MDHEN, CDR2 SYDVKM. The length of the CDR3 is 14 residues.

The genes are TRBV5-1 and TRBJ2-7, with D perhaps matching TRBD1 (5 bases). CDR3 length equals 13 residues. Per germline, CDR1 SGHRS and CDR2 YFSETQ. The V and J ends lost 0 bases and 3 bases respectively, with 7 bases between them. The CDR3 reads CASSLGQHYEQYF. CDR3 nucleotide sequence: TGCGCCAGCAGCTTGGGACAGCACTACGAGCAGTACTTC.

The chain is built from TRBV7-9 and TRBJ2-7; no firm D call. Per the germline V gene, CDR1 is SEHNR and CDR2 is FQNEAQ (reference sequence). The V end was cut by 4 bases, the J end by 3 bases, with 4 bases between. The CDR3 totals 11 residues. Here the CDR3 reads CASSSFYEQYF. Here the CDR3 DNA reads TGTGCCAGCAGCTCCTTCTACGAGCAGTACTTC.

The chain recombines TRBV6-5 with TRBJ2-7, with D possibly TRBD2 on 6 matching bases. V was clipped by 4 bases and J by 3 bases, with 16 bases between them. CDR1 and CDR2 (germline): MNHEY, SVGAGI. This CDR3 has 15 amino acids. DNA for the CDR3: TGTGCCAGCAGTTCAGCTGGGGGGACCAACTACGAGCAGTACTTC. It codes for CASSSAGGTNYEQYF.

The V call is TRBV19, the J call TRBJ1-2; D is uncertain. Deletions cut 3 bases from V and 0 bases from J, with 14 bases between. Germline V CDR1 and CDR2: LNHDA, SQIVND (reference sequence). CDR3 length: 16 residues. CDR3 in DNA: TGTGCCAGTAGTATCTTCTTGAACAGCCCTAACTATGGCTACACCTTC. Translating it yields CASSIFLNSPNYGYTF.

The chain is built from TRBV27 and TRBJ2-7, with D perhaps matching TRBD2 (5 bases). This CDR3 region has 15 residues. The germline CDR1 and CDR2 sequences are MNHEY and SMNVEV (reference sequence). V shed 1 base and J shed 3 bases, with 13 bases lying between them. The CDR3 is CASSLWGGGYYEQYF. In nucleotides, the CDR3 is TGTGCCAGCAGTTTATGGGGTGGCGGGTACTACGAGCAGTACTTC.

J is TRBJ2-1 and V is TRBV2, with 13 bases identical to TRBD2. This CDR3 has 16 residues. Unmatched junction bases numbered 7, after V lost 4 bases and J lost 7 bases. Germline V gene lookup returns CDR1 SNHLY and CDR2 FYNNEI. In DNA form, the CDR3 reads TGTGCCAGCAGTGTTTTACTAGCGGGAGGGCCGAATGAGCAGTTCTTC. This translates into CASSVLLAGGPNEQFF.

This chain links TRBV13 with TRBJ2-7, with TRBD2 matching over 8 bases. CDR1 PRHDT and CDR2 FYEKMQ come from the germline V gene (reference sequence). Trimming at V came to 8 bases and at J to 7 bases, leaving 13 bases not matched to a gene. The CDR3 covers 14 residues. The CDR3 DNA follows: TGTGCCAGCGGTTCTAGGGGCGGGAGGAGGGAGCAGTACTTC. Amino acid sequence: CASGSRGGRREQYF.

This chain connects TRBV4-2 to TRBJ2-7; 9 positions match TRBD2. The CDR3 length is 18 residues. The V gene's germline CDR1 is LGHNA and CDR2 YNFKEQ. The junction had 13 bases not matched to a gene; V was cut back by 1 base and J by 3 bases. Here the CDR3 DNA reads TGTGCCAGCAGCCAAGTGCCGGCGGGGACTAGCAGATACTACGAGCAGTACTTC. Residues: CASSQVPAGTSRYYEQYF.

This chain connects TRBV27 to TRBJ2-1, with D maybe TRBD2 (6 bases). CDR3 size: 13 residues. V was clipped by 5 bases and J by 6 bases, with 11 bases between them. Germline V gene lookup returns CDR1 MNHEY and CDR2 SMNVEV (reference sequence). The CDR3 nucleotides are TGTGCCAGCAGTCTAGCGACCCCCAATGAGCAGTTCTTC. Protein sequence: CASSLATPNEQFF.